The 23 T cell receptor beta chains presented below share a single source sample, sequenced in a study of T cell changes during pregnancy in multiple sclerosis. TCRdb's table, derived via immunoSEQ multiplex PCR, lists solely in-frame clones and lacks some. The data contain about 67,000 clones, more than 85% of them singletons. Material: peripheral blood, obtained in the second trimester of pregnancy. These receptors all come from a female donor with multiple sclerosis, enrolled in a pregnancy study.

The V gene is TRBV7-2, the J gene TRBJ1-2; D unresolved. The CDR3 has 15 residues. V lost 5 bases and J 3 bases, leaving 16 bases between the germline ends. CDR1 is SGHTA and CDR2 is FQGNSA in the germline V gene. CDR3 sequence: CASSGSPLKYYGYTF. DNA of the CDR3: TGTGCCAGCAGCGGTAGTCCCCTGAAGTACTATGGCTACACCTTC. The entire variable domain, with the rest obtained from reference TRBV7-2 and TRBJ1-2, is as follows: GAGVSQSPSNKVTEKGKDVELRCDPISGHTALYWYRQSLGQGLEFLIYFQGNSAPDKSGLPSDRFSAERTGGSVSTLTIQRTQQEDSAVYLCASSGSPLKYYGYTFGSGTRLTVV.

The J gene is TRBJ2-7, the V gene TRBV18; 8 nucleotides match TRBD1. V trimming: 6 bases; J trimming: 7 bases; junction bases outside the gene matches: 11. Germline loops: CDR1 KGHSH, CDR2 LQKENI. CDR3 length: 14 amino acids. For the CDR3, the DNA is TGTGCCAGCTCTTCCCCGGACAGGGTCTATGAGCAGTACTTC. The encoded protein is CASSSPDRVYEQYF.

The V gene is TRBV5-5, the J gene TRBJ1-5, with D tentatively TRBD1 (5 bases). This CDR3 is built from 17 residues. The germline V gene encodes CDR1 SGHKS and CDR2 YYEKEE (reference sequence). The germline V and J ends were trimmed by 4 bases and 5 bases, with 22 bases remaining between them. The CDR3 loop is CASSPPLLTGWHQPQHF. DNA for the CDR3: TGTGCCAGCAGCCCCCCTCTTCTTACAGGATGGCATCAGCCCCAGCATTTT.

This clone was seen once. The chain combines TRBV5-4 with TRBJ1-1; a possible D gene is TRBD1 (6 bases). The length of the CDR3 is 19 residues. In germline, CDR1 is SGHNT, CDR2 YYREEE (reference sequence). Trimming took off 5 bases at V and 1 base at J, with 27 bases between the two ends. As DNA, the CDR3 is TGTGCCAGCAGTAATGAGGGGGGGACACCGGTCGTGGGGAACACTGAAGCTTTCTTT. It specifies CASSNEGGTPVVGNTEAFF.

This chain joins TRBV5-6 and TRBJ1-5, with TRBD1 as a possible D gene (5 bases). The CDR3 totals 13 residues. V dropped 0 bases and J dropped 4 bases, with 5 bases sitting between them. The germline V gene has CDR1 SGHDT and CDR2 YYEEEE. In nucleotides, the CDR3 is TGTGCCAGCAGCTTGGACAGGAATCAGCCCCAGCATTTT. The encoded protein is CASSLDRNQPQHF. The whole variable domain, remainder taken from reference TRBV5-6 and TRBJ1-5, is DAGVTQSPTHLIKTRGQQVTLRCSPKSGHDTVSWYQQALGQGPQFIFQYYEEEERQRGNFPDRFSGHQFPNYSSELNVNALLLGDSALYLCASSLDRNQPQHFGDGTRLSIL.

This chain connects TRBV6-4 to TRBJ2-3; TRBD2 matches at 12 bases. CDR1 and CDR2 (germline): MRHNA, SNTAGT. The CDR3 has 15 amino acids. The ends lost 7 bases at V and 6 bases at J; junction bases unmatched: 8. The CDR3, as DNA: TGTGCCAGCACCGAGACTAGCGGGGGCCGCGATACGCAGTATTTT. Translating gives CASTETSGGRDTQYF.

V gene TRBV19 combines with J gene TRBJ2-3; D possibly corresponds to TRBD2 (5 bases). Deletions cut 5 bases from V and 0 bases from J, with 15 bases between. Per germline, CDR1 LNHDA and CDR2 SQIVND (reference sequence). There are 16 residues in the CDR3. The CDR3 coding sequence is TGTGCCAGTAGTCAGCGGCTAGTCAGGAGCACAGATACGCAGTATTTT. Its translation: CASSQRLVRSTDTQYF.

The chain combines TRBV7-6 with TRBJ2-3; 7 nucleotides line up with TRBD1. Trimming cost V 5 bases and J 0 bases; bases outside gene matches: 8. CDR1 and CDR2 (germline): SGHVS, FNYEAQ. This CDR3 has 16 amino acids. In DNA form, the CDR3 reads TGTGCCAGCAGCCCTCGACCGGGACAGAGCACAGATACGCAGTATTTT. Its protein product is CASSPRPGQSTDTQYF.

The gene calls are TRBV30 and TRBJ1-6; no clear D. V was shortened by 5 bases and J by 12 bases, with 17 bases between the two germline ends. Germline V lookup: CDR1 GTSNPN, CDR2 SVGIG (reference sequence). This CDR3 region has 13 residues. As DNA, the CDR3 is TGTGCCTGGGCCCAATCAAACTTTGGACCCCTCCACTTT. Its translation: CAWAQSNFGPLHF.

This sequence joins TRBV6-5 and TRBJ1-1, with a weak D call TRBD1 (6 bases). This CDR3 is 16 amino acids long. V lost 3 bases to trimming and J lost 0 bases, with 14 bases between them. Germline CDR1 and CDR2: MNHEY and SVGAGI. CDR3 sequence reads: CASSYWGLAVNTEAFF. CDR3 DNA: TGTGCCAGCAGTTATTGGGGGCTCGCGGTGAACACTGAAGCTTTCTTT.

This chain joins TRBV7-2 and TRBJ1-2; D uncertain. Germline V gene sequence: CDR1 SGHTA, CDR2 FQGNSA. This CDR3 has 19 amino acids. V lost 0 bases, J lost 3 bases, and 23 bases lay in between. The CDR3, as DNA: TGTGCCAGCAGCTTAGCCTTCCCGGGTATGATGGATTTCGACTATGGCTACACCTTC. Its translation: CASSLAFPGMMDFDYGYTF. Full variable domain (remainder filled in from reference TRBV7-2 and TRBJ1-2): GAGVSQSPSNKVTEKGKDVELRCDPISGHTALYWYRQSLGQGLEFLIYFQGNSAPDKSGLPSDRFSAERTGGSVSTLTIQRTQQEDSAVYLCASSLAFPGMMDFDYGYTFGSGTRLTVV.

This sequence joins TRBV2 and TRBJ1-2; D is undetermined. This CDR3 spans 15 amino acids. V lost 2 bases and J lost 7, with 17 bases in between. Germline lookup yields CDR1 SNHLY and CDR2 FYNNEI. CDR3 loop: CASSELGREGGGYTF. CDR3 bases: TGTGCCAGCAGTGAACTGGGTCGGGAAGGAGGTGGCTACACCTTC. Filled out from reference TRBV2 and TRBJ1-2, the complete variable domain reads EPEVTQTPSHQVTQMGQEVILRCVPISNHLYFYWYRQILGQKVEFLVSFYNNEISEKSEIFDDQFSVERPDGSNFTLKIRSTKLEDSAMYFCASSELGREGGGYTFGSGTRLTVV.

This clone was picked up one time. This chain uses TRBV7-2 with TRBJ1-2; the match to TRBD1 covers 11 bases. This CDR3 comprises 18 residues. V lost 6 bases and J lost 4; bases outside the gene matches: 16. CDR1 SGHTA and CDR2 FQGNSA come from the germline V gene. The CDR3 DNA is TGTGCCAGCAGGTCCGCATGGACAGGGGGCGTTATTCTCTATGGCTACACCTTC. Translated: CASRSAWTGGVILYGYTF. The full variable domain, its missing parts supplied by reference TRBV7-2 and TRBJ1-2, is GAGVSQSPSNKVTEKGKDVELRCDPISGHTALYWYRQSLGQGLEFLIYFQGNSAPDKSGLPSDRFSAERTGGSVSTLTIQRTQQEDSAVYLCASRSAWTGGVILYGYTFGSGTRLTVV.

This rearrangement joins TRBV7-9 to TRBJ1-3; 10 bases align to TRBD1. With 5 bases clipped from V and 16 bases from J, the junction kept 14 bases outside the gene matches. CDR1 is SEHNR and CDR2 is FQNEAQ in the germline V gene (reference sequence). The CDR3 has 14 amino acids. CDR3 sequence reads: CASSLTTGGDTPYF. The CDR3 coding sequence is TGTGCCAGCAGCCTAACGACAGGGGGCGACACCCCCTATTTT.

The chain uses TRBV10-3 and TRBJ1-3, with 7 bases that match TRBD1. Losses at the gene ends were 8 bases for V and 2 bases for J; bases not matched to a gene: 12. The CDR3 consists of 16 residues. From germline, CDR1 is ENHRY and CDR2 SYGVKD. The CDR3 reads CAILTLDREAGNTIYF. The CDR3 DNA follows: TGTGCCATCCTAACCTTAGACAGGGAAGCTGGAAACACCATATATTTT.

The chain has TRBV7-8 and TRBJ1-2; 7 positions match TRBD1. CDR1 is SGHVS and CDR2 is FQNEAQ in the germline V gene. The CDR3 totals 15 residues. The V segment lost 1 base and the J segment 8 bases; nucleotides outside the gene matches: 10. The CDR3 nucleotides are TGTGCCAGCAGCTTAGTAGCTAGGGGGCTGGACGGCTACACCTTC. The encoded protein is CASSLVARGLDGYTF.

V is TRBV7-9 and J is TRBJ2-7; D gene ambiguous. Looked up from germline, CDR1 is SEHNR and CDR2 is FQNEAQ (reference sequence). The CDR3 extends over 13 amino acids. With 1 base removed from V and 0 bases from J, the gap between germline ends came to 4 bases. The CDR3 DNA sequence: TGTGCCAGCAGCTTAGGGGCCTCCTACGAGCAGTACTTC. Its protein is CASSLGASYEQYF.

The chain is built from TRBV6-6 and TRBJ1-2; 7 bases agree with TRBD1. The junction had 5 bases not matched to a gene; V was cut back by 5 bases and J by 2 bases. The CDR3 has 14 residues. Germline V gene lookup returns CDR1 MNHNY and CDR2 SVGAGI (reference sequence). The CDR3 bases are TGTGCCAGCAGTCAGGGGACAGCCAACTATGGCTACACCTTC. Protein: CASSQGTANYGYTF.

The rearrangement uses TRBV27 and TRBJ2-7; TRBD2 might be the D (6 bases). Trimming took 6 bases from V and 7 from J, leaving 13 bases between them. Germline-derived CDR1 and CDR2 are MNHEY and SMNVEV (reference sequence). The CDR3 is made up of 12 amino acids. CDR3 region: CASSGTRWEQYF. CDR3 sequence (DNA): TGTGCCAGCAGCGGGACTCGATGGGAGCAGTACTTC.

The V call is TRBV19, the J call TRBJ1-2; the D gene is possibly TRBD1 (5 bases). Germline values: CDR1 LNHDA, CDR2 SQIVND (reference sequence). V shed 5 bases and J shed 5 bases, with 24 bases lying between them. The CDR3 contains 17 residues. The CDR3 DNA reads as TGTGCCAGTAGTCCTACCCCACTCCGGACATCGAGGTATGGCTACACCTTC. This gives the protein CASSPTPLRTSRYGYTF.

CDR3 sequence reads: CALGELAGGPSAKNIQYF. The DNA for the CDR3 is TGTGCCCTGGGGGAATTAGCGGGAGGGCCCTCGGCCAAAAACATTCAGTACTTC. The chain links TRBV12-5 to TRBJ2-4, with TRBD2 matching over 11 bases. CDR1 is LGHNT and CDR2 is FRNRAP in the germline V gene. The CDR3 has 18 residues.

The chain has TRBV5-6 and TRBJ1-2; no firm D call. The CDR3 totals 13 residues. V was trimmed by 0 bases and J by 2 bases, leaving 5 bases between them. Germline CDR1 is SGHDT and CDR2 is YYEEEE. The CDR3: CASSLGQNYGYTF. In DNA form, the CDR3 reads TGTGCCAGCAGCTTGGGACAAAACTATGGCTACACCTTC.

The V gene is TRBV19, the J gene TRBJ1-5; 8 bases line up with TRBD1. V shed 7 bases and J 6 bases; nucleotides not matched to a gene: 5. Germline CDR1 reads LNHDA; CDR2 reads SQIVND (reference sequence). The CDR3 consists of 13 residues. DNA of the CDR3: TGTGCCAGTACGGACAGGGAGGTTCAGCCCCAGCATTTT. It codes for CASTDREVQPQHF.